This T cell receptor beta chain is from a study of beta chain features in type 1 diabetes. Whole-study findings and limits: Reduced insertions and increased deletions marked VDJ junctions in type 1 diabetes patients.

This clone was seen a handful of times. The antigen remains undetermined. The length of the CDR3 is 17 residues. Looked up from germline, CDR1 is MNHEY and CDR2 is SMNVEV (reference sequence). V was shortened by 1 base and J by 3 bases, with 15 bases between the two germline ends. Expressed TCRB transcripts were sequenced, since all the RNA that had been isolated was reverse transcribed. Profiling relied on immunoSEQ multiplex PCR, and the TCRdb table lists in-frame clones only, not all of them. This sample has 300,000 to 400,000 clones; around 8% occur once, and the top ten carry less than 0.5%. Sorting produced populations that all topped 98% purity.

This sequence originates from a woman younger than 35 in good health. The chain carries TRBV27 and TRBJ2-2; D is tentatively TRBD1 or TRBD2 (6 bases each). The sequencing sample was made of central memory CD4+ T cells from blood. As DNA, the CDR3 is TGTGCCAGCAGTTTATTCGCCGGGGGCACGGACACCGGGGAGCTGTTTTTT. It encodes CASSLFAGGTDTGELFF.